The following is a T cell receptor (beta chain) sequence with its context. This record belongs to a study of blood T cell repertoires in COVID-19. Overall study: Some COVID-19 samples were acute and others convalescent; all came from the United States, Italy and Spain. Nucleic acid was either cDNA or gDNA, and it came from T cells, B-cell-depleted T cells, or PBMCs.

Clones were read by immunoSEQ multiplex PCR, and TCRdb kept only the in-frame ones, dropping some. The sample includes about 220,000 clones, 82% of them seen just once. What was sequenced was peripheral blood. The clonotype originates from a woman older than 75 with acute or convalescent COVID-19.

CDR3 in amino acids: CASSEGQGNSPLHF. The CDR3 DNA reads TGCGCCAGCAGCGAGGGACAGGGAAATTCACCCCTCCACTTT. V is TRBV5-1 and J is TRBJ1-6; TRBD1 matches 9 bases. CDR3 length: 14 residues. J gave up 7 bases and V 4 bases, and 3 bases lay outside the gene matches. Germline V gene lookup returns CDR1 SGHRS and CDR2 YFSETQ.